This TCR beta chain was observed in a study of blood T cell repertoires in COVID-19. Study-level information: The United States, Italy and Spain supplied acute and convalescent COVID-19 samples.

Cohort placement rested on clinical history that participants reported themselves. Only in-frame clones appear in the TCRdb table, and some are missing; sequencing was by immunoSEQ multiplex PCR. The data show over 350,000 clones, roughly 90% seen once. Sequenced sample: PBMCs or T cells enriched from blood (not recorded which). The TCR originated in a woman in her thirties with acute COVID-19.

In DNA form, the CDR3 reads TGTGCTAGTGGTTTGGCCTCCCTACGCTACGAGCAGTACTTC. Translation: CASGLASLRYEQYF. This chain joins TRBV12-5 and TRBJ2-7; D call uncertain. V lost 1 base to trimming and J lost 3 bases, with 10 bases between them. The CDR3 spans 14 residues. CDR1 LGHNT and CDR2 FRNRAP come from the germline V gene.